A single sample is the source of the 26 T cell receptor beta chains below, sequenced in a study of T cells in Graves' hyperthyroidism and ophthalmopathy (dated by TCRdb to about 2019). The library was produced with multiplex PCR. Instrument used: Illumina HiSeq 2000. The TCR beta CDR3 regions were amplified from RNA transcripts. A first-round RT-PCR of the TCR CDR3 used the HTBI primer set with the Qiagen OneStep RT-PCR kit. The public reads were reprocessed in TCRdb via fastp at Q25 and MiXCR, keeping in-frame beta chains. One record per CDR3 amino acid sequence lists the most common genes and DNA. Within this sample are fewer than 250,000 distinct CDR3 sequences, with approximately 16% of them counted one time only. The top ten clonotypes cover 28% of the sample. Input material: blood. The receptors derive from a woman between 18 and 29 years old with Graves' ophthalmopathy.

In this sample, this clonotype turned up many times. The chain recombines TRBV5-1 with TRBJ2-3, with 7 positions matching TRBD2. The CDR3 length is 16 residues. CDR1 is SGHRS, CDR2 YFSETQ, per germline. V shed 7 bases, J shed 0 bases, and the junction held 11 bases outside the gene matches. CDR3 loop: CASAGAGITSTDTQYF. In DNA form, the CDR3 reads TGCGCCAGCGCGGGAGCGGGTATCACTAGCACAGATACGCAGTATTTT.

This clonotype was observed at least ten times. V and J are TRBV5-6 and TRBJ1-1; 11 bases match TRBD1. Germline V gene data show CDR1 as SGHDT and CDR2 as YYEEEE. The CDR3 has 15 residues. With V trimmed by 5 bases and J by 10 bases, 13 bases remained unmatched. CDR3 residues: CASSHYRDRGSGAFF. The DNA for the CDR3 is TGTGCCAGCAGTCACTACCGGGACAGGGGGTCTGGAGCTTTCTTT.

The table lists this clonotype with many counts. This chain links TRBV7-3 with TRBJ2-1, with 12 bases that match TRBD2. Germline trimming cut 7 bases from V and 5 bases from J; bases unmatched to any gene: 3. This CDR3 has 14 residues. Germline-derived CDR1 and CDR2 are SGHTA and FQGTGA. The CDR3 DNA is TGTGCCAGCAAGACTAGCGGGGGCAACAATGAGCAGTTCTTC. Translating it yields CASKTSGGNNEQFF.

This clonotype came up many times. V is TRBV6-1 and J is TRBJ2-3; 9 bases align to TRBD2. The V segment lost 8 bases and the J segment 4 bases; nucleotides outside the gene matches: 13. Germline values: CDR1 MNHNS, CDR2 SASEGT. The CDR3 covers 16 residues. The CDR3 protein is CASSRKGLAYADTQYF. The CDR3 bases are TGTGCCAGCTCTAGGAAGGGACTAGCCTACGCAGATACGCAGTATTTT.

V and J are TRBV5-6 and TRBJ2-1, with TRBD1 identical over 7 bases. CDR3 length equals 15 residues. The V gene's germline CDR1 is SGHDT and CDR2 YYEEEE. V shed 2 bases, J shed 5 bases, and the junction held 7 bases outside the gene matches. CDR3 residues: CASSFGEQGNNEQFF. CDR3 bases: TGTGCCAGCAGCTTTGGTGAACAGGGGAACAATGAGCAGTTCTTC.

This clonotype appeared many times. The chain uses TRBV9 and TRBJ2-1, with 7 bases fitting TRBD1. Looked up from germline, CDR1 is SGDLS and CDR2 is YYNGEE. J lost 2 bases, V lost 0 bases, and 2 bases had no gene match. This CDR3 comprises 15 residues. The CDR3, as DNA: TGTGCCAGCAGCGTAGACAGGGGAACCTACAATGAGCAGTTCTTC. Translating it yields CASSVDRGTYNEQFF.

In this sample, this clonotype turned up many times. J is TRBJ1-2 and V is TRBV28, with TRBD1 as a possible D gene (5 bases). The CDR3 sequence is 12 residues long. The V end lost 8 bases, the J end lost 3 bases, and 10 bases lay between the germline ends. Per the germline V gene, CDR1 is MDHEN and CDR2 is SYDVKM. The CDR3 DNA follows: TGTGCCAGCGGACGGGACTACTATGGCTACACCTTC. This encodes CASGRDYYGYTF.

This clonotype was seen repeatedly, ten times or more. V usage is TRBV28 and J usage is TRBJ2-1; D is ambiguous. The germline gives CDR1 MDHEN, CDR2 SYDVKM. This CDR3 has 13 amino acids. The V and J ends lost 3 bases and 4 bases respectively, with 7 bases between them. CDR3 sequence (DNA): TGTGCCAGCAGTTTGCTTAGGTACAATGAGCAGTTCTTC. Residues: CASSLLRYNEQFF. The full variable domain, completed using reference TRBV28 and TRBJ2-1, is DVKVTQSSRYLVKRTGEKVFLECVQDMDHENMFWYRQDPGLGLRLIYFSYDVKMKEKGDIPEGYSVSREKKERFSLILESASTNQTSMYLCASSLLRYNEQFFGPGTRLTVL.

The sample holds many counts of this clonotype. The chain's CDR3 is CSAASGIGNQPQHF. The CDR3 DNA reads as TGCAGTGCTGCCAGCGGGATTGGCAATCAGCCCCAGCATTTT. This rearrangement joins TRBV20-1 to TRBJ1-5; no reliable D call. Germline CDR1 is DFQATT and CDR2 is SNEGSKA (reference sequence). Trimming stripped 5 bases from V and 2 bases from J, with 13 bases between. The CDR3 covers 14 residues.

This clonotype was seen many times. This chain connects TRBV18 to TRBJ1-2; perhaps TRBD1 as D (6 bases). V dropped 3 bases and J dropped 2 bases, with 10 bases sitting between them. The CDR3 length is 14 residues. CDR1 is KGHSH, CDR2 LQKENI, per germline. CDR3 sequence reads: CASSPQGPNYGYTF. CDR3 nucleotides: TGTGCCAGCTCACCTCAGGGGCCCAACTATGGCTACACCTTC.

This clonotype was counted many times. The chain combines TRBV12-3 or TRBV12-4 with TRBJ2-5; 13 nucleotides match TRBD2. J lost 5 bases, V lost 3 bases, and 9 bases had no gene match. The CDR3 is 17 residues long. CDR3 DNA: TGTGCCAGCAGTTTCAGGACTAGCGGGAGCCCACGGGAGACCCAGTACTTC. Amino acid sequence: CASSFRTSGSPRETQYF.

This clonotype was counted at least ten times. The chain carries TRBV6-5 and TRBJ1-2; maybe TRBD1 (5 bases). The CDR3 sequence is 15 residues long. Trimming removed 0 bases at V and 2 bases at J, with 10 bases between. Germline V lookup: CDR1 MNHEY, CDR2 SVGAGI. CDR3 loop: CASSYSWGINYGYTF. For the CDR3, the DNA is TGTGCCAGCAGTTACTCGTGGGGGATCAACTATGGCTACACCTTC.

This clonotype was seen many times. The gene calls are TRBV6-2 or TRBV6-3 and TRBJ1-5; D uncertain. The CDR3 runs to 15 residues. The V and J ends lost 6 bases and 1 base respectively, with 13 bases between them. Per the germline V gene, CDR1 is MNHEY and CDR2 is SVGEGT. The CDR3 sequence: CASRTGGLSNQPQHF. CDR3 DNA: TGTGCCAGCAGGACCGGCGGTTTGAGCAATCAGCCCCAGCATTTT.

The chain recombines TRBV30 with TRBJ2-1; TRBD1 is a possible D gene (6 bases). CDR3 size: 14 residues. Deletions cut 1 base from V and 4 bases from J, with 11 bases between. The germline V gene encodes CDR1 GTSNPN and CDR2 SVGIG (reference sequence). CDR3 nucleotide sequence: TGTGCCTGGAGTGGTCTCGACAGGTACAATGAGCAGTTCTTC. It yields the protein CAWSGLDRYNEQFF.

About this clonotype: A read error may explain this, as a much larger clone is one base away. The chain is built from TRBV14 and TRBJ1-6; TRBD1 matches at 7 bases. CDR1 is SGHDN and CDR2 is FVKESK in the germline V gene. CDR3 size: 14 residues. With V trimmed by 3 bases and J by 10 bases, 6 bases remained unmatched. CDR3 region: CASSHDRVESPLHF. CDR3 sequence (DNA): TGTGCCAGCAGCCACGACAGGGTGGAGTCACCCCTCCACTTT.

This chain links TRBV30 with TRBJ2-7; 9 bases are a match to TRBD1. The J segment lost 7 bases and the V segment lost 0 bases, leaving 4 bases of the junction unmatched. The CDR3 is 13 amino acids. The germline CDR1 and CDR2 sequences are GTSNPN and SVGIG (reference sequence). CDR3 coding DNA: TGTGCCTGGAGTGTACAGGGGGCGCGGGAGCAGTACTTC. This gives the protein CAWSVQGAREQYF.

This clonotype was detected ten times or more. The chain employs TRBV20-1 and TRBJ2-7, with 15 bases that match TRBD2. The CDR3 length is 18 residues. Germline V gene data show CDR1 as DFQATT and CDR2 as SNEGSKA (reference sequence). Losses at the gene ends were 1 base for V and 3 bases for J; bases not matched to a gene: 10. DNA for the CDR3: TGCAGTGCTAGAGTTTTGGGACTAGCGGGGGGAATGCACTACGAGCAGTACTTC. It encodes CSARVLGLAGGMHYEQYF.

Regarding this clonotype: The germline gene is not matched at one end of the junction; a read error may be the cause. This chain connects TRBV7-9 to TRBJ2-3; TRBD2 matches at 12 bases. CDR1 is SEHNR and CDR2 is FQNEAQ in the germline V gene (reference sequence). The CDR3 consists of 18 residues. The CDR3 nucleotides are TGTGCCAGCAGCTTAGTAGAACTAGCGGGGGGTAACACAGATGCGCAGTATTTT. This sequence encodes CASSLVELAGGNTDAQYF.

This clonotype has just a few counts. This sequence joins TRBV3-1 and TRBJ1-3, with a tentative D call TRBD1 (6 bases). From germline, CDR1 is LGHDT and CDR2 YNNKEL (reference sequence). The CDR3 loop spans 15 amino acids. The V gene lost 3 bases and the J gene lost 0 bases, with 9 bases spanning the gap. CDR3 protein: CASSHWTDSGNTIYF. The CDR3 region has the DNA TGTGCCAGCAGCCATTGGACAGACTCTGGAAACACCATATATTTT.

This clonotype showed up many times. V usage is TRBV2 and J usage is TRBJ2-7; no clear D gene. From germline, CDR1 is SNHLY and CDR2 FYNNEI. V lost 7 bases to trimming and J lost 2 bases, with 6 bases between them. The CDR3 length is 11 residues. CDR3 in amino acids: CASIGPYEQYF. The CDR3 DNA follows: TGTGCCAGCATAGGCCCCTACGAGCAGTACTTC. Complete variable domain (other parts from reference TRBV2 and TRBJ2-7): EPEVTQTPSHQVTQMGQEVILRCVPISNHLYFYWYRQILGQKVEFLVSFYNNEISEKSEIFDDQFSVERPDGSNFTLKIRSTKLEDSAMYFCASIGPYEQYFGPGTRLTVT.

This clonotype was counted ten times or more. V and J are TRBV5-1 and TRBJ2-1, with 9 nucleotides matching TRBD2. The CDR3 runs 14 residues. J gave up 8 bases and V 0 bases, and 3 bases lay outside the gene matches. Germline-derived CDR1 and CDR2 are SGHRS and YFSETQ. CDR3 sequence (DNA): TGCGCCAGCAGCTTGGGACTAGCGGTTTATGAGCAGTTCTTC. Its protein is CASSLGLAVYEQFF.

The table lists this clonotype with many counts. The V gene is TRBV11-1, the J gene TRBJ2-7; tentatively, D is TRBD2 (6 bases). V was trimmed by 0 bases and J by 3 bases, leaving 18 bases between them. Per the germline V gene, CDR1 is SGHAT and CDR2 is FQDESV (reference sequence). This CDR3 comprises 17 residues. The CDR3 region has the DNA TGTGCCAGCAGCTTAGCATCGGTAGCGGAAGGCTTCTACGAGCAGTACTTC. Protein sequence: CASSLASVAEGFYEQYF.

The table lists this clonotype with many counts. The rearrangement joins TRBV11-1 to TRBJ2-7; 13 nucleotides agree with TRBD2. This CDR3 comprises 17 residues. Per germline, CDR1 SGHAT and CDR2 FQDESV (reference sequence). The V and J ends lost 0 bases and 2 bases, in that order; junction bases with no gene match: 4. The CDR3 loop reads CASSLALGTSGTYEQYF. CDR3 DNA sequence: TGTGCCAGCAGCTTAGCTCTGGGGACTAGCGGGACCTACGAGCAGTACTTC.

In this sample, this clonotype turned up many times. The CDR3 is CATSEGQGAFDEQFF. As DNA, the CDR3 is TGTGCCACCAGTGAGGGGCAGGGGGCGTTCGATGAGCAGTTCTTC. The genes are TRBV24-1 and TRBJ2-1, with 8 positions matching TRBD1. J was trimmed by 8 bases and V by 4 bases; bases with no gene match: 9. Germline V CDR1 and CDR2: KGHDR, SFDVKD. The CDR3 spans 15 residues.

The chain employs TRBV28 and TRBJ2-1, with TRBD2 identical over 14 bases. The germline CDR1 and CDR2 sequences are MDHEN and SYDVKM. The CDR3 consists of 16 residues. The junction had 4 bases not matched to a gene; V was cut back by 2 bases and J by 7 bases. The CDR3 region is CASSLLGLAGANEQFF. CDR3 DNA sequence: TGTGCCAGCAGTTTACTGGGACTAGCGGGAGCTAATGAGCAGTTCTTC.

This clonotype was seen a few times. V and J are TRBV4-1 and TRBJ2-3; no definite D call. The V gene lost 0 bases and the J gene lost 8 bases, with 0 bases spanning the gap. This CDR3 spans 10 amino acids. Germline CDR1 and CDR2: MGHRA and YSYEKL. The CDR3 DNA follows: TGCGCCAGCAGCCAAGATACGCAGTATTTT. Translating it yields CASSQDTQYF.